Listed here are 17 T cell receptor beta chains from one sample, sequenced in a study of blood T cell repertoires in COVID-19. Sequencing was performed with immunoSEQ multiplex PCR; in TCRdb, only in-frame clones are kept and a portion is missing. The table lists around 180,000 clones, about 91% of them singletons. Sequencing was done on a sample of peripheral blood. All receptors derive from a woman aged 25 to 39 with acute or convalescent COVID-19.

This chain joins TRBV5-1 and TRBJ2-4, with D perhaps matching TRBD1 (6 bases). There are 12 residues in the CDR3. Germline loops: CDR1 SGHRS, CDR2 YFSETQ. The V gene lost 4 bases and the J gene lost 12 bases, with 14 bases spanning the gap. CDR3 sequence (DNA): TGCGCCAGCAGCCCCCCTCAGGGGACTCAGTACTTC. It codes for CASSPPQGTQYF.

V and J are TRBV5-1 and TRBJ1-6; maybe TRBD1 (6 bases). The CDR3 spans 15 residues. The germline V gene has CDR1 SGHRS and CDR2 YFSETQ. The V and J ends lost 0 bases and 6 bases respectively, with 10 bases between them. CDR3 coding DNA: TGCGCCAGCAGCTTGGCCGGGGACACTAATTCACCCCTCCACTTT. This translates into CASSLAGDTNSPLHF.

The table lists this clone with a few counts. This chain connects TRBV7-9 to TRBJ1-2, with 9 bases aligning to TRBD1. The junction had 6 bases not matched to a gene; V was cut back by 8 bases and J by 8 bases. The germline V gene encodes CDR1 SEHNR and CDR2 FQNEAQ (reference sequence). The CDR3 length is 12 residues. CDR3 DNA sequence: TGTGCCAGCGGCCAGGACAGGGGAGGCTACACCTTC. Protein: CASGQDRGGYTF.

The chain uses TRBV5-1 and TRBJ2-7; 7 bases agree with TRBD1. The CDR3 extends over 13 amino acids. Trimming removed 4 bases from V and 1 base from J; junction bases left unmatched: 2. CDR1 and CDR2 (germline): SGHRS, YFSETQ. The CDR3 spells CASSQQGSYEQYF. The CDR3 DNA reads TGCGCCAGCAGCCAACAGGGGTCCTACGAGCAGTACTTC.

A single count supports this clone. The chain is built from TRBV28 and TRBJ1-4, with 9 bases aligning to TRBD1. V lost 5 bases, J lost 3 bases, and 7 bases stayed unmatched. The CDR3 has 16 amino acids. Germline CDR1 and CDR2: MDHEN and SYDVKM. The CDR3 bases are TGTGCCAGCAGTGCGCTGGACAGGGGAGCTAATGAAAAACTGTTTTTT. It is translated as CASSALDRGANEKLFF. The complete variable domain, with remaining parts taken from reference TRBV28 and TRBJ1-4, reads DVKVTQSSRYLVKRTGEKVFLECVQDMDHENMFWYRQDPGLGLRLIYFSYDVKMKEKGDIPEGYSVSREKKERFSLILESASTNQTSMYLCASSALDRGANEKLFFGSGTQLSVL.

The chain recombines TRBV5-1 with TRBJ1-2; possible D gene TRBD1, 6 bases. The germline V gene has CDR1 SGHRS and CDR2 YFSETQ. V was shortened by 2 bases and J by 4 bases, with 9 bases between the two germline ends. This CDR3 is 13 amino acids long. The CDR3 DNA reads as TGCGCCAGCAGCTTCGACAGGTCCTATGGCTACACCTTC. The encoded protein is CASSFDRSYGYTF. Full variable domain (missing parts from reference TRBV5-1 and TRBJ1-2): KAGVTQTPRYLIKTRGQQVTLSCSPISGHRSVSWYQQTPGQGLQFLFEYFSETQRNKGNFPGRFSGRQFSNSRSEMNVSTLELGDSALYLCASSFDRSYGYTFGSGTRLTVV.

This chain connects TRBV5-4 to TRBJ1-1, with D perhaps TRBD1 (6 bases). CDR1 and CDR2 from the germline V gene are SGHNT and YYREEE (reference sequence). Deletions cut 0 bases from V and 5 bases from J, with 11 bases between. The CDR3 extends over 14 amino acids. CDR3 region: CASSLAQGRTEAFF. CDR3 nucleotides: TGTGCCAGCAGCTTGGCCCAGGGGAGAACTGAAGCTTTCTTT.

V usage is TRBV6-5 and J usage is TRBJ1-5, with a tentative D call TRBD1 (6 bases). The CDR3 totals 13 residues. With 6 bases removed from V and 1 base from J, the gap between germline ends came to 7 bases. Per the germline V gene, CDR1 is MNHEY and CDR2 is SVGAGI. This CDR3 reads CASSGQSNQPQHF. Written as DNA, the CDR3 is TGTGCCAGCAGCGGACAGAGCAATCAGCCCCAGCATTTT.

A note on this clone: The junction departs from the called germline gene at one end, perhaps through a read error. The rearrangement links TRBV7-7 to TRBJ2-2; 10 bases are shared with TRBD2. CDR1 SSHAT and CDR2 FNYEAQ come from the germline V gene (reference sequence). The CDR3 is made up of 18 amino acids. The CDR3 sequence is CASSPRPQLAGWGGELFF. The CDR3 region has the DNA TGTGCTAGCAGCCCGCGCCCCCAACTAGCGGGGTGGGGCGGGGAGCTGTTTTTT.

The chain employs TRBV28 and TRBJ2-4; the match to TRBD2 covers 7 bases. The germline V gene has CDR1 MDHEN and CDR2 SYDVKM. The CDR3 extends over 12 amino acids. Germline trimming cut 10 bases from V and 11 bases from J; bases unmatched to any gene: 11. This chain's CDR3 is CATGLSGFLQYF. DNA for the CDR3: TGTGCCACCGGCCTTAGCGGGTTTCTTCAGTACTTC.

The rearrangement uses TRBV28 and TRBJ1-5; D unclear. Trimming stripped 2 bases from V and 4 bases from J, with 9 bases between. The length of the CDR3 is 14 residues. In germline, CDR1 is MDHEN, CDR2 SYDVKM. CDR3: CASSLGQANQPQHF. The CDR3 DNA reads as TGTGCCAGCAGTTTAGGGCAGGCAAATCAGCCCCAGCATTTT. The variable domain in full, with the rest retrieved from reference TRBV28 and TRBJ1-5, is DVKVTQSSRYLVKRTGEKVFLECVQDMDHENMFWYRQDPGLGLRLIYFSYDVKMKEKGDIPEGYSVSREKKERFSLILESASTNQTSMYLCASSLGQANQPQHFGDGTRLSIL.

This chain links TRBV20-1 with TRBJ2-1; the match to TRBD1 covers 9 bases. Per germline, CDR1 DFQATT and CDR2 SNEGSKA (reference sequence). Germline trimming cut 3 bases from V and 15 bases from J; bases unmatched to any gene: 6. The CDR3 has 11 amino acids. The CDR3 DNA reads as TGCAGTGCTAGTGGTTCGGGACAGGGGTTCTTC. Translated, it gives CSASGSGQGFF.

The chain employs TRBV10-3 and TRBJ2-7; D is possibly TRBD2 (5 bases). The CDR3 covers 14 residues. Germline V gene sequence: CDR1 ENHRY, CDR2 SYGVKD. V lost 6 bases, J lost 3 bases, and 15 bases lay in between. The CDR3 loop reads CAISARDRDYEQYF. The CDR3 DNA follows: TGTGCCATCAGCGCGAGGGATCGGGACTACGAGCAGTACTTC.

The gene calls are TRBV9 and TRBJ2-3; weak D call: TRBD1 (5 bases). This CDR3 has 13 residues. Germline CDR1 reads SGDLS; CDR2 reads YYNGEE. Trimming removed 0 bases at V and 6 bases at J, with 8 bases between. For the CDR3, the DNA is TGTGCCAGCAGCGTAGTTGGGGCGGATACGCAGTATTTT. Translation: CASSVVGADTQYF.

The chain joins TRBV28 to TRBJ2-3; maybe TRBD2 (5 bases). CDR1 MDHEN and CDR2 SYDVKM come from the germline V gene. The CDR3 is 17 residues long. V lost 5 bases, J lost 3 bases, and 21 bases lay in between. CDR3 sequence: CASSPEYPGSGTDTQYF. For the CDR3, the DNA is TGTGCCAGCAGTCCAGAGTACCCGGGTTCGGGGACAGATACGCAGTATTTT. The complete variable domain, with remaining parts taken from reference TRBV28 and TRBJ2-3, reads DVKVTQSSRYLVKRTGEKVFLECVQDMDHENMFWYRQDPGLGLRLIYFSYDVKMKEKGDIPEGYSVSREKKERFSLILESASTNQTSMYLCASSPEYPGSGTDTQYFGPGTRLTVL.

The sample holds one count of this clone. The V and J genes are TRBV4-2 and TRBJ2-3; 8 nucleotides match TRBD1. CDR3 length: 14 amino acids. V shed 5 bases, J shed 6 bases, and the junction held 7 bases outside the gene matches. Germline V CDR1 and CDR2: LGHNA, YNFKEQ. CDR3 sequence (DNA): TGTGCCAGCAGCGAGGGACAGGTGGGGGATACGCAGTATTTT. This codes for CASSEGQVGDTQYF.

The chain links TRBV24-1 to TRBJ2-1; the D gene is possibly TRBD2 (6 bases). The V end lost 4 bases, the J end lost 8 bases, and 11 bases lay between the germline ends. The CDR3 length is 13 residues. CDR1 and CDR2 (germline): KGHDR, SFDVKD. The CDR3 DNA reads as TGTGCCACCAGTGACCCGGGACTTGATGAGCAGTTCTTC. Amino acids: CATSDPGLDEQFF.